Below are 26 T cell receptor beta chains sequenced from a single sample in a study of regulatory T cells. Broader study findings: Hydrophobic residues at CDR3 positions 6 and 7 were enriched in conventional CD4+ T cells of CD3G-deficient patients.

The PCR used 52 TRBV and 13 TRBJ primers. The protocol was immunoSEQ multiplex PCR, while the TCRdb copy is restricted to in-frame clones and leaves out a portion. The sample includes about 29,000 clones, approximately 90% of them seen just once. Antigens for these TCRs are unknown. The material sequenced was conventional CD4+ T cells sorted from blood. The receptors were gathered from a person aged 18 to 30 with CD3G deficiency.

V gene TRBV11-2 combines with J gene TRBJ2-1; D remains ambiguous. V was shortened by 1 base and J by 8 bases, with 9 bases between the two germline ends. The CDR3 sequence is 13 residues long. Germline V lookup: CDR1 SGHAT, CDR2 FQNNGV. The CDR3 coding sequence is TGTGCCAGCAGCTTAGGATCGGTCTATGAGCAGTTCTTC. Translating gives CASSLGSVYEQFF.

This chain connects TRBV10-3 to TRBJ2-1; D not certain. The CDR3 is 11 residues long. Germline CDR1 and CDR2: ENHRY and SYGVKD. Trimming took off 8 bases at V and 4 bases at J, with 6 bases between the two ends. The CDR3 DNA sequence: TGTGCCATCGGGGATTACAATGAGCAGTTCTTC. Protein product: CAIGDYNEQFF.

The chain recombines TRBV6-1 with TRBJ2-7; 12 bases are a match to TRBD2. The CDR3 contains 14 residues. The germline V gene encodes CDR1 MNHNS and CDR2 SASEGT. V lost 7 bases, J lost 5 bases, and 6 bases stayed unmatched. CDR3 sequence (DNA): TGTGCCAGCACCCTAGCGGGGGGGCGTCACGAGCAGTACTTC. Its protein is CASTLAGGRHEQYF.

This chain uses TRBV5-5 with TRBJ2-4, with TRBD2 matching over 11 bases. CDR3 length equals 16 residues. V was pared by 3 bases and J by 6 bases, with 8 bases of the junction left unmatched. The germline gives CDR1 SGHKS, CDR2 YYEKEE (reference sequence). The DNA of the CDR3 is TGTGCCAGCAGCTCCGTAGCGGGAGGGCCTGGAAACATTCAGTACTTC. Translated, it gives CASSSVAGGPGNIQYF. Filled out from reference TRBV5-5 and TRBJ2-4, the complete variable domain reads DAGVTQSPTHLIKTRGQQVTLRCSPISGHKSVSWYQQVLGQGPQFIFQYYEKEERGRGNFPDRFSARQFPNYSSELNVNALLLGDSALYLCASSSVAGGPGNIQYFGAGTRLSVL.

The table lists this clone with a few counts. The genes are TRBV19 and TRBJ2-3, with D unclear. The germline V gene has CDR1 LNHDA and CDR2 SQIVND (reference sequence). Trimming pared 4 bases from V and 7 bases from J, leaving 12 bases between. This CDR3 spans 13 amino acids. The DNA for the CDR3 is TGTGCCAGTAGTACGCGACCTGGGTATACGCAGTATTTT. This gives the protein CASSTRPGYTQYF. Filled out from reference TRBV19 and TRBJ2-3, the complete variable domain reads DGGITQSPKYLFRKEGQNVTLSCEQNLNHDAMYWYRQDPGQGLRLIYYSQIVNDFQKGDIAEGYSVSREKKESFPLTVTSAQKNPTAFYLCASSTRPGYTQYFGPGTRLTVL.

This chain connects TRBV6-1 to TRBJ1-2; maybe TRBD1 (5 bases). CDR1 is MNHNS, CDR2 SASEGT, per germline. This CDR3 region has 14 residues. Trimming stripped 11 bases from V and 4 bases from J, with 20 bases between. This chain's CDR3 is CAARRDRAAYGYTF. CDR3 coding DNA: TGTGCCGCGCGCCGGGACCGCGCAGCCTATGGCTACACCTTC.

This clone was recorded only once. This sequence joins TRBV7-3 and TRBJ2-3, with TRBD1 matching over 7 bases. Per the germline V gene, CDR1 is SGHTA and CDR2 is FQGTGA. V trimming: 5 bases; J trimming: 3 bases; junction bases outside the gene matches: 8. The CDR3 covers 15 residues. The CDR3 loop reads CASSPKLGQTDTQYF. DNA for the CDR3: TGTGCCAGCAGCCCGAAGCTGGGACAGACAGATACGCAGTATTTT. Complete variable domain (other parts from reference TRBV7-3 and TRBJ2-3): GAGVSQTPSNKVTEKGKYVELRCDPISGHTALYWYRQSLGQGPEFLIYFQGTGAADDSGLPNDRFFAVRPEGSVSTLKIQRTERGDSAVYLCASSPKLGQTDTQYFGPGTRLTVL.

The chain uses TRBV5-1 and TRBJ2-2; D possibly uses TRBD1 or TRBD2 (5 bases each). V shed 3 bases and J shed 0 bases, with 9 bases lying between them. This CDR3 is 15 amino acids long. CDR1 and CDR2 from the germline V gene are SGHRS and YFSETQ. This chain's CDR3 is CASSWGTTNTGELFF. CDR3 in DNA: TGCGCCAGCAGCTGGGGGACGACGAACACCGGGGAGCTGTTTTTT.

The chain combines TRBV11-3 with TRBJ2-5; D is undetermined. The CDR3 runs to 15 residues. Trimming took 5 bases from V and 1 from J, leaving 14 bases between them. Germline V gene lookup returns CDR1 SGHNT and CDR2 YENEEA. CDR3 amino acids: CASSRRGIPQETQYF. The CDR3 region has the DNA TGTGCCAGCAGCCGAAGAGGAATTCCCCAAGAGACCCAGTACTTC.

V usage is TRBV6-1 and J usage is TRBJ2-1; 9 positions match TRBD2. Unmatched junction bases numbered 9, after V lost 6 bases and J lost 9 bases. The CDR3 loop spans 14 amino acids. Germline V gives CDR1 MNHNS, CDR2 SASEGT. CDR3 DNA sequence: TGTGCCAGCAGCCCTAGCGGGGCTTTCGGTGAGCAGTTCTTC. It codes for CASSPSGAFGEQFF.

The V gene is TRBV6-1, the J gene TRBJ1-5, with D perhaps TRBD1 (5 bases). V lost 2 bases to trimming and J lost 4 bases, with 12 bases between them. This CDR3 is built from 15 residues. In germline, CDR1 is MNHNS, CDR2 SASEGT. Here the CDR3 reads CASSEIPGGNQPQHF. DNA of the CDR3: TGTGCCAGCAGTGAAATCCCGGGGGGAAATCAGCCCCAGCATTTT.

The CDR3 loop reads CASSLAGGYEQYF. CDR3 nucleotide sequence: TGTGCCAGCAGTTTAGCGGGAGGGTACGAGCAGTACTTC. The chain carries TRBV28 and TRBJ2-7; 9 bases line up with TRBD2. Trimming at V came to 2 bases and at J to 4 bases, leaving 0 bases not matched to a gene. The germline CDR1 and CDR2 sequences are MDHEN and SYDVKM. This CDR3 spans 13 amino acids. Combining the CDR3 with reference TRBV28 and TRBJ2-7 gives the whole variable domain DVKVTQSSRYLVKRTGEKVFLECVQDMDHENMFWYRQDPGLGLRLIYFSYDVKMKEKGDIPEGYSVSREKKERFSLILESASTNQTSMYLCASSLAGGYEQYFGPGTRLTVT.

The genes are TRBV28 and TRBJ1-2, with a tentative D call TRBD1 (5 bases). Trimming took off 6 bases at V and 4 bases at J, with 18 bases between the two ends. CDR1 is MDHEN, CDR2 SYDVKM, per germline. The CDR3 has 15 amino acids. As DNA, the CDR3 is TGTGCCAGCAGGGGGCCCAGGCCTAGGGGCTATGGCTACACCTTC. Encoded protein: CASRGPRPRGYGYTF.

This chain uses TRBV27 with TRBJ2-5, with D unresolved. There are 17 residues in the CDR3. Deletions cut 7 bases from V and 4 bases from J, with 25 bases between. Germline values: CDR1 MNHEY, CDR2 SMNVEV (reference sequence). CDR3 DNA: TGTGCCAGCAAGCCCCCCTTGGTAGCCGGGCGGCCAGAGACCCAGTACTTC. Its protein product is CASKPPLVAGRPETQYF.

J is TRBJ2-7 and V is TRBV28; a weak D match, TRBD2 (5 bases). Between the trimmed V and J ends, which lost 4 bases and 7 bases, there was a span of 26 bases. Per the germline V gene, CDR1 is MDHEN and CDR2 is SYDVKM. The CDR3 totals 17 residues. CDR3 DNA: TGTGCCAGCAGTTCGACACCCTGGGAGCCCCCTGCTGGGGAGCAGTACTTC. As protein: CASSSTPWEPPAGEQYF. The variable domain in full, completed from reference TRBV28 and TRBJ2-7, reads DVKVTQSSRYLVKRTGEKVFLECVQDMDHENMFWYRQDPGLGLRLIYFSYDVKMKEKGDIPEGYSVSREKKERFSLILESASTNQTSMYLCASSSTPWEPPAGEQYFGPGTRLTVT.

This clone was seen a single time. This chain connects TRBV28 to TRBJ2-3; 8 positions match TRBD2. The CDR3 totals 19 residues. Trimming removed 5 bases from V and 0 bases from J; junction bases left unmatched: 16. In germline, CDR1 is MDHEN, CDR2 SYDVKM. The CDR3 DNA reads TGTGCCAGCAGTCTACCCCGGGAGGGTCGGAACTTGAGCACAGATACGCAGTATTTT. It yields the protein CASSLPREGRNLSTDTQYF.

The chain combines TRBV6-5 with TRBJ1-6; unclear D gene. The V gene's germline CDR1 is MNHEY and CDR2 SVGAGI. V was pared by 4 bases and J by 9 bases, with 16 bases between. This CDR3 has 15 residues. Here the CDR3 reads CASSSSGVVSSPLHF. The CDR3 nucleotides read TGTGCCAGCAGTTCCTCCGGGGTGGTGAGTTCACCCCTCCACTTT.

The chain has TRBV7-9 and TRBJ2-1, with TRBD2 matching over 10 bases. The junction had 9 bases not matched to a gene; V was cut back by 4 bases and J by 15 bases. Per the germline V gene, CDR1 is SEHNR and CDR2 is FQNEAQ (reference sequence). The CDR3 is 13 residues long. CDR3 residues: CASSSQREGLVFF. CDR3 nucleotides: TGTGCCAGCAGCTCCCAGCGGGAGGGCCTTGTGTTCTTC.

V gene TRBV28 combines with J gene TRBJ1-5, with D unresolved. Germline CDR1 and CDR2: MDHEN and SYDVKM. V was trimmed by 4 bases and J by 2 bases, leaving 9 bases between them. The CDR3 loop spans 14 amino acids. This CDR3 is CASSSHSGNQPQHF. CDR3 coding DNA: TGTGCCAGCAGTTCCCACAGTGGCAATCAGCCCCAGCATTTT.

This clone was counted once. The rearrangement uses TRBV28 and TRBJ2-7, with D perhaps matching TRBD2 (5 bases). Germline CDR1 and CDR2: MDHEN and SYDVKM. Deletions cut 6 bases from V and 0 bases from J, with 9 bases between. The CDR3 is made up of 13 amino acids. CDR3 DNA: TGTGCCAGCAGCAGAGGGAGCTCCTACGAGCAGTACTTC. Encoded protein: CASSRGSSYEQYF.

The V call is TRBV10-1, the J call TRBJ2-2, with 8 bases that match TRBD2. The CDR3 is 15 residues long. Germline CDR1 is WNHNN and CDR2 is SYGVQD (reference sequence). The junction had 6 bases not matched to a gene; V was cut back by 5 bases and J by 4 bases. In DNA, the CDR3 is TGCGCCAGCAGTACCGGGACTAGGGGCACCGGGGAGCTGTTTTTT. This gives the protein CASSTGTRGTGELFF.

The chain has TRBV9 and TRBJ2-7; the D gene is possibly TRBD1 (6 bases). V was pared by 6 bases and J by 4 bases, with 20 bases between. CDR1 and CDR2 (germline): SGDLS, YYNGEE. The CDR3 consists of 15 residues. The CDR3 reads CASINGWDKVYEQYV. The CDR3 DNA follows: TGTGCCAGCATCAACGGCTGGGACAAAGTTTACGAGCAGTACGTC.

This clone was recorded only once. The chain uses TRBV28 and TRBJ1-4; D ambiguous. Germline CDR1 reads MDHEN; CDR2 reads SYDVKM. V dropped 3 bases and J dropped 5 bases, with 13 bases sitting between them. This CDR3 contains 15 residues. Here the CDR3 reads CASSLIGSLNEKLFF. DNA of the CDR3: TGTGCCAGCAGTTTGATCGGCAGCTTAAATGAAAAACTGTTTTTT. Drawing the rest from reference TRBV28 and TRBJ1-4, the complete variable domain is DVKVTQSSRYLVKRTGEKVFLECVQDMDHENMFWYRQDPGLGLRLIYFSYDVKMKEKGDIPEGYSVSREKKERFSLILESASTNQTSMYLCASSLIGSLNEKLFFGSGTQLSVL.

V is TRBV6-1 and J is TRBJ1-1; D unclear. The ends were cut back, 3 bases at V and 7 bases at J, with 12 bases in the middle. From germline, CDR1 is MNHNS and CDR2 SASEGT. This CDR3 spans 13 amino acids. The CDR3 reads CASSDYFTDEAFF. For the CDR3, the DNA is TGTGCCAGCAGTGATTACTTTACGGATGAAGCTTTCTTT.

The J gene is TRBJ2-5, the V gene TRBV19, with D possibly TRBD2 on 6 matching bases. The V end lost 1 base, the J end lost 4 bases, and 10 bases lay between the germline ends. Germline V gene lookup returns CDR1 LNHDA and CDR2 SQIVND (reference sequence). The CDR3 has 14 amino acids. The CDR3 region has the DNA TGTGCCAGTAGTATAGTTGGAGGGCGAGAGACCCAGTACTTC. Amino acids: CASSIVGGRETQYF.

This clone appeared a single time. CDR3 in amino acids: CASSLGTAGNTIYF. The CDR3 region has the DNA TGTGCCAGCTCACTCGGGACCGCTGGAAACACCATATATTTT. The chain combines TRBV18 with TRBJ1-3; D is possibly TRBD1 (5 bases). Trimming removed 4 bases at V and 2 bases at J, with 9 bases between. The CDR3 is 14 residues long. Germline V gene sequence: CDR1 KGHSH, CDR2 LQKENI.